The T cell receptor beta chain described here comes from a study of blood T cell repertoires in COVID-19. Study background: PBMCs, B-cell-depleted T cells, or T cells provided the cDNA or gDNA that made up the material.

Original handling: Amplification of reference gene primers was used by the study to estimate nucleated cell counts. Method: immunoSEQ multiplex PCR; TCRdb's copy keeps in-frame clones and lacks some. V and J calls and clone size are given by that table; D and trimming were obtained from the DNA. The repertoire holds over 45,000 clones, with 75% to 80% as singletons. The clonotype was recovered from a human donor with active or convalescent COVID-19. The donor label of this sample is uncertain. Sequenced input: peripheral blood.

Here the CDR3 DNA reads TGCGCCAGCAGGAGGACATCGGACCAGCCCCAGCATTTT. Protein: CASRRTSDQPQHF. The V gene is TRBV10-2, the J gene TRBJ1-5, with D possibly being TRBD1 (5 bases). The CDR3 sequence is 13 residues long. In germline, CDR1 is WSHSY, CDR2 SAAADI. The V and J ends lost 6 bases and 7 bases respectively, with 13 bases between them.